The T cell receptor beta chain described here comes from a study of control samples from healthy donors and cancer patients. The table came from immunoSEQ multiplex PCR; TCRdb's copy has only in-frame clones and leaves some out. The sample consists of approximately 50,000 clones, just over 90% of them appearing once. This CDR3 spans 17 amino acids. Trimming cost V 1 base and J 1 base, with 17 bases left between them. Looked up from germline, CDR1 is SGHDN and CDR2 is FVKESK. Sequencing input: PBMCs. The source is a man in his thirties or forties with colorectal cancer. The J gene is TRBJ2-7, the V gene TRBV14, with D perhaps TRBD1 (5 bases). DNA of the CDR3: TGTGCCAGCAGCCAAGTTCAAGGGGCTAAATGGTCCTACGAGCAGTACTTC. Protein: CASSQVQGAKWSYEQYF.